These 30 T cell receptor beta chains share one sample of origin, sequenced in a study of cytomegalovirus exposure and HLA in healthy donors. The primer mix had 60 Vbeta and 13 Jbeta primers. The method was immunoSEQ multiplex PCR; TCRdb's version includes in-frame clones alone and lacks a portion of them. The ten top clones account for about 0.79%, within a sample of about 170,000 clones. The sequencing input was PBMCs. These receptors came from a woman aged 18-29 years in good health and CMV-seropositive.

The gene calls are TRBV5-6 and TRBJ1-1; D is unresolved. This CDR3 has 16 residues. Trimming shortened V by 4 bases and J by 0 bases, and 16 bases separated the two germline ends. Germline CDR1 is SGHDT and CDR2 is YYEEEE. This CDR3 reads CASSLPGFGVNTEAFF. CDR3 bases: TGTGCCAGCAGCCTCCCCGGATTCGGGGTGAACACTGAAGCTTTCTTT.

This chain connects TRBV5-4 to TRBJ1-2; D might be TRBD1 (6 bases). The CDR3 is 14 residues long. V lost 4 bases and J lost 0, with 10 bases in between. Germline V gene lookup returns CDR1 SGHNT and CDR2 YYREEE (reference sequence). The CDR3 reads CASSGTGTNYGYTF. As DNA, the CDR3 is TGTGCCAGCAGCGGTACAGGGACTAACTATGGCTACACCTTC.

This chain joins TRBV12-5 and TRBJ1-1; no reliable D call. The V gene's germline CDR1 is LGHNT and CDR2 FRNRAP. The V gene lost 3 bases and the J gene lost 11 bases, with 13 bases spanning the gap. The CDR3 contains 12 residues. CDR3 in DNA: TGTGCTAGTGGTTTCCTTGAGTGGGAGGCTTTCTTT. Residues: CASGFLEWEAFF. The complete variable domain, with remaining parts taken from reference TRBV12-5 and TRBJ1-1, reads DARVTQTPRHKVTEMGQEVTMRCQPILGHNTVFWYRQTMMQGLELLAYFRNRAPLDDSGMPKDRFSAEMPDATLATLKIQPSEPRDSAVYFCASGFLEWEAFFGQGTRLTVV.

J is TRBJ2-5 and V is TRBV5-6; the D gene is possibly TRBD1 (5 bases). CDR1 and CDR2 from the germline V gene are SGHDT and YYEEEE. The CDR3 is made up of 13 amino acids. With 1 base removed from V and 9 bases from J, the gap between germline ends came to 13 bases. CDR3 nucleotide sequence: TGTGCCAGCAGCTTGATGGGCCAGGGCCCCCAGTACTTC. It is translated as CASSLMGQGPQYF.

The V call is TRBV9, the J call TRBJ2-1; 13 bases are shared with TRBD2. CDR1 is SGDLS, CDR2 YYNGEE, per germline. After removal of 3 bases from V and 5 bases from J, the junction contained 2 bases not matched to a gene. There are 15 residues in the CDR3. The CDR3 DNA is TGTGCCAGCAGCGCAGGACTAGCGGGGGACAATGAGCAGTTCTTC. Translation: CASSAGLAGDNEQFF.

This CDR3 reads CASSLSGTSGQETQYF. CDR3 in DNA: TGCGCCAGCAGCTTGTCCGGGACTAGCGGCCAAGAGACCCAGTACTTC. The chain has TRBV5-1 and TRBJ2-5, with 11 bases that match TRBD2. Germline-derived CDR1 and CDR2 are SGHRS and YFSETQ. This CDR3 contains 16 residues. V gave up 1 base and J gave up 1 base; unmatched junction bases: 3.

The chain recombines TRBV5-4 with TRBJ1-6, with 7 bases matching TRBD1. Germline trimming cut 4 bases from V and 4 bases from J; bases unmatched to any gene: 11. This CDR3 spans 17 amino acids. Germline CDR1 and CDR2: SGHNT and YYREEE (reference sequence). For the CDR3, the DNA is TGTGCCAGCAGCCAAACAGGGGCCGGGGCGTATAATTCACCCCTCCACTTT. It yields the protein CASSQTGAGAYNSPLHF.

The rearrangement uses TRBV19 and TRBJ1-2, with D unclear. V lost 7 bases and J lost 0, with 12 bases in between. There are 14 residues in the CDR3. The germline CDR1 and CDR2 sequences are LNHDA and SQIVND (reference sequence). This CDR3 reads CASTRPGANYGYTF. The CDR3 DNA follows: TGTGCCAGTACCCGCCCCGGAGCTAACTATGGCTACACCTTC.

The chain employs TRBV29-1 and TRBJ2-1; no definite D call. The CDR3 sequence is 13 residues long. V was trimmed by 4 bases and J by 6 bases, leaving 13 bases between them. Germline V lookup: CDR1 SQVTM, CDR2 ANQGSEA. CDR3 bases: TGCAGCGTTGGACTTTACGGCGCCAATGAGCAGTTCTTC. This sequence encodes CSVGLYGANEQFF.

The chain links TRBV4-3 to TRBJ1-3, with D uncertain. V was pared by 0 bases and J by 3 bases, with 6 bases between. CDR1 and CDR2 (germline): LGHNA, YSLEER. The CDR3 has 14 residues. CDR3 bases: TGCGCCAGCAGCCAAGATCTAGGTGGAAACACCATATATTTT. It codes for CASSQDLGGNTIYF.

V is TRBV6-1 and J is TRBJ2-1; D not certain. Trimming pared 1 base from V and 5 bases from J, leaving 6 bases between. The CDR3 spans 13 residues. Germline CDR1 MNHNS, CDR2 SASEGT. CDR3 sequence: CASSEGQNNEQFF. CDR3 nucleotides: TGTGCCAGCAGTGAAGGGCAGAACAATGAGCAGTTCTTC.

V gene TRBV5-1 combines with J gene TRBJ1-5, with TRBD1 matching over 8 bases. The CDR3 covers 15 residues. Per the germline V gene, CDR1 is SGHRS and CDR2 is YFSETQ. With 1 base clipped from V and 2 bases from J, the junction kept 2 bases outside the gene matches. The CDR3 nucleotides read TGCGCCAGCAGCTTGACAGGGGGGCGCAATCAGCCCCAGCATTTT. Translated: CASSLTGGRNQPQHF. Using reference TRBV5-1 and TRBJ1-5 for the parts outside the CDR3, the full variable domain is KAGVTQTPRYLIKTRGQQVTLSCSPISGHRSVSWYQQTPGQGLQFLFEYFSETQRNKGNFPGRFSGRQFSNSRSEMNVSTLELGDSALYLCASSLTGGRNQPQHFGDGTRLSIL.

This chain joins TRBV29-1 and TRBJ2-7; maybe TRBD2 (6 bases). Deletions cut 6 bases from V and 2 bases from J, with 14 bases between. The CDR3 loop spans 13 amino acids. Germline CDR1 is SQVTM and CDR2 is ANQGSEA. In DNA, the CDR3 is TGCAGCGTCCCGGGACTTAGGGCCTACGAGCAGTACTTC. Translation gives CSVPGLRAYEQYF.

V usage is TRBV7-8 and J usage is TRBJ1-3, with unresolved D. Germline CDR1 SGHVS, CDR2 FQNEAQ. V was pared by 0 bases and J by 0 bases, with 12 bases between. The length of the CDR3 is 17 residues. The CDR3 sequence: CASSLAPIGVSGNTIYF. CDR3 bases: TGTGCCAGCAGCTTAGCCCCTATCGGGGTCTCTGGAAACACCATATATTTT. Full variable domain (remainder filled in from reference TRBV7-8 and TRBJ1-3): GAGVSQSPRYKVAKRGQDVALRCDPISGHVSLFWYQQALGQGPEFLTYFQNEAQLDKSGLPSDRFFAERPEGSVSTLKIQRTQQEDSAVYLCASSLAPIGVSGNTIYFGEGSWLTVV.

The genes are TRBV4-2 and TRBJ1-1, with 7 bases aligning to TRBD1. Losses at the gene ends were 1 base for V and 1 base for J; bases not matched to a gene: 12. The CDR3 extends over 18 amino acids. Germline V gene data show CDR1 as LGHNA and CDR2 as YNFKEQ. The CDR3 is CASSQVLKGARKNTEAFF. The CDR3, as DNA: TGTGCCAGCAGCCAAGTCCTAAAGGGGGCGCGTAAGAACACTGAAGCTTTCTTT.

J is TRBJ2-7 and V is TRBV29-1, with D perhaps matching TRBD2 (6 bases). This CDR3 contains 11 residues. Germline V gene sequence: CDR1 SQVTM, CDR2 ANQGSEA. V was cut by 7 bases and J by 2 bases, with 9 bases left in between. This chain's CDR3 is CSAGLPYEQYF. The CDR3 DNA is TGCAGCGCGGGACTGCCCTACGAGCAGTACTTC.

The chain combines TRBV15 with TRBJ1-4, with 7 bases fitting TRBD1. With 3 bases clipped from V and 10 bases from J, the junction kept 5 bases outside the gene matches. Germline CDR1 reads LNHNV; CDR2 reads YYDKDF (reference sequence). The CDR3 loop spans 13 amino acids. The CDR3 DNA follows: TGTGCCACCAGCAGTGTCAGGGGGGTAAAACTGTTTTTT. Translation gives CATSSVRGVKLFF.

The V gene is TRBV18, the J gene TRBJ2-7, with unresolved D. Germline CDR1 is KGHSH and CDR2 is LQKENI. The CDR3 sequence is 14 residues long. Trimming shortened V by 3 bases and J by 4 bases, and 13 bases separated the two germline ends. Here the CDR3 reads CASSPSGSSYEQYF. The CDR3 nucleotides read TGTGCCAGCTCACCGTCAGGATCGTCATACGAGCAGTACTTC. Full variable domain (remainder filled in from reference TRBV18 and TRBJ2-7): NAGVMQNPRHLVRRRGQEARLRCSPMKGHSHVYWYRQLPEEGLKFMVYLQKENIIDESGMPKERFSAEFPKEGPSILRIQQVVRGDSAAYFCASSPSGSSYEQYFGPGTRLTVT.

The chain joins TRBV10-3 to TRBJ2-5; TRBD2 matches 11 bases. The CDR3 sequence is 15 residues long. J lost 4 bases, V lost 5 bases, and 6 bases had no gene match. Germline V CDR1 and CDR2: ENHRY, SYGVKD. CDR3 protein: CAISQTGTSGETQYF. In nucleotides, the CDR3 is TGTGCCATCAGTCAAACCGGGACTAGCGGAGAGACCCAGTACTTC.

This chain connects TRBV28 to TRBJ2-7, with 9 nucleotides matching TRBD2. V was pared by 8 bases and J by 3 bases, with 2 bases of the junction left unmatched. The CDR3 is made up of 12 amino acids. Germline-derived CDR1 and CDR2 are MDHEN and SYDVKM. The CDR3 is CASGTSLYEQYF. CDR3 bases: TGTGCCAGCGGGACTAGCCTCTACGAGCAGTACTTC.

The chain is built from TRBV5-1 and TRBJ1-1; unclear D gene. The CDR3 is 13 residues long. V lost 2 bases, J lost 2 bases, and 7 bases lay in between. Germline lookup yields CDR1 SGHRS and CDR2 YFSETQ. CDR3 nucleotides: TGCGCCAGCAGCTTCGGACTTAACACTGAAGCTTTCTTT. Translation gives CASSFGLNTEAFF.

The chain combines TRBV7-3 with TRBJ1-2; TRBD1 matches 7 bases. From germline, CDR1 is SGHTA and CDR2 FQGTGA. J was trimmed by 3 bases and V by 2 bases; bases with no gene match: 12. The CDR3 runs to 17 residues. The CDR3 nucleotides read TGTGCCAGCAGCTTATCAGTCGGGACAGAGTTTTACTATGGCTACACCTTC. It codes for CASSLSVGTEFYYGYTF.

The chain recombines TRBV15 with TRBJ1-1; 8 bases are a match to TRBD1. V lost 2 bases to trimming and J lost 4 bases; unmatched junction nucleotides: 15. The germline CDR1 and CDR2 sequences are LNHNV and YYDKDF (reference sequence). The CDR3 spans 18 residues. The CDR3 loop reads CATSRPLGTGTSGTEAFF. The CDR3 bases are TGTGCCACCAGCAGACCCCTAGGGACAGGTACCAGTGGCACTGAAGCTTTCTTT. Based on the CDR3 plus reference TRBV15 and TRBJ1-1, the full variable domain is DAMVIQNPRYQVTQFGKPVTLSCSQTLNHNVMYWYQQKSSQAPKLLFHYYDKDFNNEADTPDNFQSRRPNTSFCFLDIRSPGLGDTAMYLCATSRPLGTGTSGTEAFFGQGTRLTVV.

The chain couples TRBV19 to TRBJ2-1, with 8 bases fitting TRBD2. CDR3 size: 15 residues. The V gene end was trimmed by 4 bases and the J gene end by 3 bases; junction bases not matched to a gene: 5. The germline gives CDR1 LNHDA, CDR2 SQIVND (reference sequence). The CDR3 spells CASSRGLELYNEQFF. CDR3 nucleotides: TGTGCCAGTAGTAGGGGACTAGAACTCTACAATGAGCAGTTCTTC.

The chain couples TRBV9 to TRBJ1-2; maybe TRBD1 (5 bases). Germline lookup yields CDR1 SGDLS and CDR2 YYNGEE. The CDR3 length is 15 residues. V dropped 2 bases and J dropped 0 bases, with 11 bases sitting between them. The DNA of the CDR3 is TGTGCCAGCAGCGTTGACAGAACCCCTAACTATGGCTACACCTTC. It translates to CASSVDRTPNYGYTF. Complete variable domain (other parts from reference TRBV9 and TRBJ1-2): DSGVTQTPKHLITATGQRVTLRCSPRSGDLSVYWYQQSLDQGLQFLIQYYNGEERAKGNILERFSAQQFPDLHSELNLSSLELGDSALYFCASSVDRTPNYGYTFGSGTRLTVV.

Note on this clone: An end of the junction does not agree with germline; a read error may underlie this. The chain combines TRBV6-6 with TRBJ1-5; D uncertain. This CDR3 region has 14 residues. The germline gives CDR1 MNHNY, CDR2 SVGAGI (reference sequence). The DNA for the CDR3 is TGTGCCAGCAGTTTGAATAGCCGCAATCAGCCCCGGCATTTT. Translation: CASSLNSRNQPRHF.

The CDR3 region is CASSLRVWNIQYF. CDR3 DNA sequence: TGTGCCAGCAGCCTCAGGGTGTGGAACATTCAGTACTTC. This chain joins TRBV14 and TRBJ2-4, with D perhaps TRBD1 (5 bases). Trimming took 4 bases from V and 7 from J, leaving 11 bases between them. The germline gives CDR1 SGHDN, CDR2 FVKESK. This CDR3 spans 13 amino acids.

The chain recombines TRBV5-1 with TRBJ2-1; D gene ambiguous. The V gene's germline CDR1 is SGHRS and CDR2 YFSETQ. V gave up 0 bases and J gave up 5 bases, with 3 bases separating them. This CDR3 has 12 amino acids. The CDR3 DNA reads as TGCGCCAGCAGCTTGGCCGACAATGAGCAGTTCTTC. Its translation is CASSLADNEQFF. Complete variable domain (other parts from reference TRBV5-1 and TRBJ2-1): KAGVTQTPRYLIKTRGQQVTLSCSPISGHRSVSWYQQTPGQGLQFLFEYFSETQRNKGNFPGRFSGRQFSNSRSEMNVSTLELGDSALYLCASSLADNEQFFGPGTRLTVL.

The chain joins TRBV5-4 to TRBJ2-1; no firm D call. This CDR3 has 14 residues. The germline V gene has CDR1 SGHNT and CDR2 YYREEE (reference sequence). The V and J ends lost 3 bases and 4 bases respectively, with 11 bases between them. The CDR3 DNA reads as TGTGCCAGCAGCTCTGGGCAGGCTTACAATGAGCAGTTCTTC. Translated: CASSSGQAYNEQFF.

V and J are TRBV9 and TRBJ2-7, with D possibly TRBD2 on 6 matching bases. With 0 bases removed from V and 0 bases from J, the gap between germline ends came to 10 bases. This CDR3 is built from 15 residues. Germline lookup yields CDR1 SGDLS and CDR2 YYNGEE. CDR3 DNA: TGTGCCAGCAGCGTAGCATTCGGGAGCTCCTACGAGCAGTACTTC. Translation gives CASSVAFGSSYEQYF.